This T cell receptor (beta chain) was sequenced for a study of cytomegalovirus exposure and HLA in healthy donors. Study-level information: Earlier, 110 million or so unique TCR beta sequences were recovered from 200 million or so T cells by an analysis. Overall study findings and caveats: A few CMV-associated chains proved CMV antigen-specific in vitro. TCR beta V segments were, for the most part, productive about 87% or about 30% of the time in an earlier analysis.

In this sample, this clone turned up a few times. What it binds is not known. There are 14 residues in the CDR3. The ends lost 6 bases at V and 4 bases at J; junction bases unmatched: 7. Per the germline V gene, CDR1 is SQVTM and CDR2 is ANQGSEA. In the PCR, 60 Vbeta and 13 Jbeta primers were used. Per the authors' pipeline: A later analysis tallied 80 million or so unique TCR beta chains, 10 million to 12 million of them shared. Sequencing was performed with immunoSEQ multiplex PCR; in TCRdb, only in-frame clones are kept and a portion is missing. V, J and clone size are taken as reported in that table, and D and trimming were inferred from the DNA itself. The top ten hold 4.4% of the sample, which has around 190,000 clones, less than 80% seen once.

The genes are TRBV29-1 and TRBJ2-1; the match to TRBD1 covers 9 bases. The clonotype comes from a woman in her 30s in good health and CMV-seropositive. The source material was PBMCs. CDR3: CSVDRGSFYNEQFF. The CDR3 nucleotides read TGCAGCGTGGACAGGGGATCGTTTTACAATGAGCAGTTCTTC.